This TCR beta chain was sequenced in a study of blood T cell repertoires in COVID-19. Sequencing used immunoSEQ multiplex PCR; TCRdb keeps in-frame clones, though not all of them. The sample contains 110,000 to 150,000 clones, under 90% of which appear only once. This CDR3 region has 14 residues. CDR1 is SGHTA and CDR2 is FQGNSA in the germline V gene. V lost 5 bases, J lost 8 bases, and 18 bases lay in between. This chain joins TRBV7-2 and TRBJ1-2; TRBD1 is a possible D gene (6 bases). Sequencing used peripheral blood. This receptor was identified in a human donor in a cohort sampled during active COVID-19. The CDR3 region has the DNA TGTGCCAGCAGCCAAGGACAGTCAACGAGGGGCTACACCTTC. Residues: CASSQGQSTRGYTF.